Listed here are 13 T cell receptor beta chains from one sample, sequenced in a study of Graves' ophthalmopathy and Graves' hyperthyroidism. Researchers took RNA transcripts and amplified TCR beta CDR3 regions from them. An initial RT-PCR round employing HTBI primers preceded a second-round multiplex PCR. TCRdb fed the multiplex PCR reads into MiXCR, producing one record per CDR3 protein. The sample lists hundreds of thousands of distinct CDR3 sequences, 35% to 50% occurring once. The sample was peripheral blood. Receptors were obtained from an adult man with Graves' ophthalmopathy.

As regards this clonotype: A read error may explain this, as a much larger clone is one base away. The V gene is TRBV19, the J gene TRBJ2-3, with a possible D match to TRBD1 (5 bases). Matching the DNA end better, TRBJ1-5 makes the J call doubtful. CDR3 length equals 16 residues. Looked up from germline, CDR1 is LNHDA and CDR2 is SQIVND (reference sequence). This chain's CDR3 is CASSPGLAGGVDTQHF. CDR3 DNA: TGTGCCAGTAGCCCTGGACTAGCGGGAGGGGTAGATACGCAGCATTTT.

This clonotype has ten or more counts. The chain uses TRBV12-3 or TRBV12-4 and TRBJ1-5; no clear D. Trimming left V 8 bases short and J 2 bases short, with 19 bases between. The CDR3 consists of 16 residues. The DNA for the CDR3 is TGTGCCAGCCGACTAACCACTTCGGGCGGCAATCAGCCCCAGCATTTT. It specifies CASRLTTSGGNQPQHF.

The V call is TRBV28, the J call TRBJ2-7; the match to TRBD1 covers 11 bases. J lost 9 bases, V lost 4 bases, and 8 bases had no gene match. The CDR3 is 14 amino acids. Germline V gives CDR1 MDHEN, CDR2 SYDVKM. The CDR3 sequence: CASSSRTGGPLQYF. CDR3 coding DNA: TGTGCCAGCAGTTCCCGGACAGGGGGCCCTCTGCAGTACTTC. The entire variable domain, with the rest obtained from reference TRBV28 and TRBJ2-7, is as follows: DVKVTQSSRYLVKRTGEKVFLECVQDMDHENMFWYRQDPGLGLRLIYFSYDVKMKEKGDIPEGYSVSREKKERFSLILESASTNQTSMYLCASSSRTGGPLQYFGPGTRLTVT.

This clonotype has a handful of counts. The chain couples TRBV7-9 to TRBJ1-3, with 10 bases fitting TRBD1. This CDR3 is built from 16 residues. The V and J ends lost 4 bases and 7 bases, in that order; junction bases with no gene match: 10. Germline values: CDR1 SEHNR, CDR2 FQNEAQ (reference sequence). CDR3 in amino acids: CASSSLDRGLENTIYF. CDR3 in DNA: TGTGCCAGCAGCTCCCTCGACAGGGGGCTAGAGAACACCATATATTTT.

This clonotype appeared many times. The V and J genes are TRBV7-2 and TRBJ1-2; tentatively, D is TRBD1 (5 bases). The CDR3 is 14 amino acids. Germline-derived CDR1 and CDR2 are SGHTA and FQGNSA. V was trimmed by 5 bases and J by 0 bases, leaving 10 bases between them. The CDR3 spells CASSQRQTNYGYTF. CDR3 in DNA: TGTGCCAGCAGCCAAAGACAGACTAACTATGGCTACACCTTC.

This clonotype was seen just once. The rearrangement links TRBV9 to TRBJ1-6; TRBD1 is a possible D gene (5 bases). The germline gives CDR1 SGDLS, CDR2 YYNGEE. The CDR3 extends over 16 amino acids. The ends were cut back, 1 base at V and 7 bases at J, with 15 bases in the middle. The CDR3: CASSVRGEGPNSPLHF. DNA for the CDR3: TGTGCCAGCAGCGTACGGGGGGAGGGCCCGAATTCACCCCTCCACTTT.

The rearrangement joins TRBV15 to TRBJ1-6, with 7 bases matching TRBD1. With V trimmed by 3 bases and J by 13 bases, 6 bases remained unmatched. The length of the CDR3 is 13 residues. Germline V gene sequence: CDR1 LNHNV, CDR2 YYDKDF (reference sequence). The CDR3 region is CATSSRTGNPLHF. The CDR3 bases are TGTGCCACCAGCAGCCGGACAGGTAATCCCCTCCACTTT.

The rearrangement joins TRBV25-1 to TRBJ2-7, with D hard to call. The germline V and J ends were trimmed by 8 bases and 1 base, with 21 bases remaining between them. The CDR3 totals 16 residues. CDR1 MGHDK and CDR2 SYGVNS come from the germline V gene. CDR3 coding DNA: TGTGCCAGCTCACCACCGGTAGTAACTGTATCCTACGAGCAGTACTTC. This codes for CASSPPVVTVSYEQYF.

This clonotype has a count of ten or more. The germline gene is not matched at one end of the junction; a read error may be the cause. The chain couples TRBV19 to TRBJ1-2; TRBD1 matches at 7 bases. Per the germline V gene, CDR1 is LNHDA and CDR2 is SQIVND (reference sequence). The CDR3 totals 13 residues. The DNA for the CDR3 is TGTGCCAGTATCCCAAGGGGGCACTATGGCTGCACCTTC. It specifies CASIPRGHYGCTF.

The chain has TRBV2 and TRBJ1-4, with a weak D call TRBD1 (5 bases). The V gene's germline CDR1 is SNHLY and CDR2 FYNNEI. The CDR3 consists of 14 residues. V was shortened by 6 bases and J by 8 bases, with 16 bases between the two germline ends. Here the CDR3 DNA reads TGTGCCAGCAGCCCCCGGGACGGTATAGAAAAACTGTTTTTT. Translating gives CASSPRDGIEKLFF.

The genes are TRBV5-1 and TRBJ1-4, with 7 positions matching TRBD1. V shed 0 bases and J 8 bases; nucleotides not matched to a gene: 7. This CDR3 comprises 15 residues. Germline V gives CDR1 SGHRS, CDR2 YFSETQ. The CDR3 reads CASSLDEGAREKLFF. CDR3 in DNA: TGCGCCAGCAGCTTGGACGAGGGGGCGAGGGAAAAACTGTTTTTT.

Turning to this clonotype: A clone one base away is much larger, so this may be a read error. This chain connects TRBV24-1 to TRBJ2-5, with 8 bases matching TRBD2. The V and J ends lost 3 bases and 6 bases, in that order; junction bases with no gene match: 5. There are 14 residues in the CDR3. CDR1 is KGHDR and CDR2 is SFDVKD in the germline V gene. This chain's CDR3 is CATSDAGTRKTQYF. The CDR3 bases are TGTGCCACCAGTGATGCCGGGACTAGGAAGACCCAGTACTTC.

The J gene is TRBJ1-4, the V gene TRBV2; D uncertain. The V gene's germline CDR1 is SNHLY and CDR2 FYNNEI. Between the trimmed V and J ends, which lost 4 bases and 7 bases, there was a span of 22 bases. CDR3 length equals 17 residues. The CDR3 sequence: CASSVTRRTSGSEKLFF. The CDR3 region has the DNA TGTGCCAGCAGTGTAACTCGGCGGACTAGCGGGAGTGAAAAACTGTTTTTT.